A selection of T cell receptor beta chains follows, all from one sample in a study of CD8+CD57+ T cells in acquired aplastic anemia. TCRdb called the reads again in MiXCR, with one record for every CDR3 protein. The sample has 200,000 to 300,000 distinct CDR3 sequences, roughly 82% seen once. Source material: sorted CD4+, CD8+, or CD8+CD57+ T cells (not recorded which) from PBMCs. The receptors originated from a human donor with aplastic anemia. CDR3s include the opening cysteine and the closing phenylalanine or tryptophan. Fields, in order: V gene, clone size, J gene, D gene, CDR3 DNA, CDR3 protein. A D gene is named only where the DNA matches it firmly. A clone size is listed for some rows: how often the clone was seen (once, few, many), or a class if it is expanded.

V: TRBV5-6; size: once; J: TRBJ2-7; D: -; DNA: TGTGCCAGCAGCTTGCGACCCGAGGCGTTCTACGAGCAGTACTTC; CDR3: CASSLRPEAFYEQYF
V: TRBV24-1; size: -; J: TRBJ2-2; D: TRBD1; DNA: TGTGCCACCAGTGATTTGGATCGGGCTGACAGGGGGCCTAACATCGGAGAGCTGTTTTTT; CDR3: CATSDLDRADRGPNIGELFF
V: TRBV7-8; size: -; J: TRBJ2-1; D: -; DNA: TGTGCCAGCGGGGACGGGGGCACAGATGCGCAGGATTTTCAGTTCTTC; CDR3: CASGDGGTDAQDFQFF
V: TRBV5-4; size: -; J: TRBJ2-1; D: -; DNA: TGTGCCAGCAGCCTACATGGGGGGAGCGATGAGCAGTTCTTC; CDR3: CASSLHGGSDEQFF
V: TRBV15; size: -; J: TRBJ1-1; D: -; DNA: TGTGCCACCAGCATTGGCAACAGGCACACGACCGAGTACTTT; CDR3: CATSIGNRHTTEYF
V: TRBV19; size: once; J: TRBJ1-1; D: -; DNA: TGTGCCAGTAGTATAGCTCGCGCAGCCTACACTGAGCCTTTCTTC; CDR3: CASSIARAAYTEPFF
V: TRBV2; size: -; J: TRBJ2-7; D: TRBD1; DNA: TGTGCCAGCCCTCTTTCCGGGACGAGCGGAGAGGGACAGGACTTC; CDR3: CASPLSGTSGEGQDF
V: TRBV2; size: -; J: TRBJ2-5; D: TRBD2; DNA: TGTGCCACCAGCGGGGGCTCCAGCCATGAGCCCCAGTACTTT; CDR3: CATSGGSSHEPQYF
V: TRBV7-9; size: once; J: TRBJ2-3; D: -; DNA: TGTGCCAGCAGCTTAGCCTTCTACGAGCAGTACTTCTGGTTT; CDR3: CASSLAFYEQYFWF
V: TRBV7-9; size: -; J: TRBJ2-3; D: TRBD2; DNA: TGTGCCAGCAGCTTTCAAAGAAGCGGGGGGGGCGATCAGTATTTT; CDR3: CASSFQRSGGGDQYF
V: TRBV7-3; size: -; J: TRBJ2-5; D: -; DNA: TGTGCCAGCAGCTTGGGCGGCGGGCAAGACTCCCAGTACTTC; CDR3: CASSLGGGQDSQYF
V: TRBV20-1; size: -; J: TRBJ1-1; D: -; DNA: TGCAGTGCTAAAACCGGGACCTTGAACACTGAAGCTTTCTTT; CDR3: CSAKTGTLNTEAFF
V: TRBV7-2; size: -; J: TRBJ2-1; D: -; DNA: TGTGCCAGCAGCTTAGGAATAAAGGGTGAGCAGTTCTTC; CDR3: CASSLGIKGEQFF
V: TRBV9; size: -; J: TRBJ2-3; D: -; DNA: TGTGCCAGCAGCTTAGCGTCAGATACGCAGACGCATTATTTT; CDR3: CASSLASDTQTHYF
V: TRBV2; size: few; J: TRBJ1-1; D: -; DNA: TGTGCCAGCAGCGAGGTGGGGGGGGCAAACACTGAAGCTTTCTTT; CDR3: CASSEVGGANTEAFF
V: TRBV7-2; size: -; J: TRBJ2-3; D: TRBD2; DNA: TGTGCCAGCAGCTTGGGAGGGGCAGCCGACCATGGTTTT; CDR3: CASSLGGAADHGF
V: TRBV19; size: -; J: TRBJ2-1; D: -; DNA: TGTGCCAGTAGTATAGGCGGGCAGGGCTACCAGGACCAGCACTTC; CDR3: CASSIGGQGYQDQHF
V: TRBV15; size: -; J: TRBJ2-5; D: -; DNA: TGTGCCACCAGCACCGACCTGTCCCTTGGGGGGTGGACCCAGTACTTC; CDR3: CATSTDLSLGGWTQYF
V: TRBV7-8; size: -; J: TRBJ1-2; D: -; DNA: TGTGCCAGCAGCCAAGTGACTGGGACGGAGAACTATGGCTACACCTTC; CDR3: CASSQVTGTENYGYTF
V: TRBV11-2; size: once; J: TRBJ2-7; D: TRBD1; DNA: TGTGCCAGCAGCTTCGGACAGGGCTTAGGATACGAGCAGTACTTC; CDR3: CASSFGQGLGYEQYF
V: TRBV24-1; size: -; J: TRBJ2-3; D: TRBD2; DNA: TGTGCCACCAGTGATAGCGGGGTGGGCACAGATACGCAGTATTTT; CDR3: CATSDSGVGTDTQYF
V: TRBV7-3; size: -; J: TRBJ1-1; D: -; DNA: TGTGCCAGCAGCTCCACCCCGCGCGGGGGGCAAACTGCCGCTTTCTTT; CDR3: CASSSTPRGGQTAAFF